These T cell receptor beta chains were read from a single sample in a study of blood T cell repertoires in COVID-19. Method: immunoSEQ multiplex PCR; TCRdb's copy keeps in-frame clones and lacks some. The sample has about 250,000 clones, roughly 88% seen once. The sequencing sample was made of peripheral blood. Source of these receptors: a man older than 75 with acute or convalescent COVID-19. Both conserved end residues are part of each CDR3. D genes are given only for firm matches. A row's size may be missing; if present it is once, few, many or a size class.

NA TRBJ2-1 NA TRBV28 CASSSKLGLTQFF TGTGCCAGCAGTTCCAAGCTAGGTCTAACGCAGTTCTTC
NA TRBJ2-6 TRBD2 TRBV7-6 CASSSRTSGGKSLHNVLTF TGTGCCAGCAGCTCGCGGACTAGCGGGGGGAAGTCCCTCCACAACGTCCTGACTTTC
NA TRBJ2-1 NA TRBV28 CASSAPGGRYNEQFF TGTGCCAGCAGCGCGCCGGGGGGCCGCTACAATGAGCAGTTCTTC
NA TRBJ1-2 TRBD1 TRBV3-1/TRBV3-2 CASSQDTGVNYGYTF TGTGCCAGCAGCCAAGATACAGGGGTAAACTATGGCTACACCTTC
few TRBJ2-2 TRBD2 TRBV19 CASTRGGTGELFF TGTGCCAGTACCCGGGGGGGGACCGGGGAGCTGTTTTTT
few TRBJ2-6 NA TRBV5-4 CASLLRRSLGSGANVLTF TGTGCCAGCCTCCTCCGCCGGAGCCTGGGCTCTGGGGCCAACGTCCTGACTTTC
once TRBJ2-2 TRBD1 TRBV18 CASSPRPGTGTTGELFF TGTGCCAGCTCACCACGTCCGGGGACAGGGACCACCGGGGAGCTGTTTTTT
few TRBJ1-2 NA TRBV15 CATSRDGDNPIYGYTF TGTGCCACCAGCAGAGACGGGGACAACCCGATCTATGGCTACACCTTC
few TRBJ2-1 NA TRBV19 CASSIGRGGDNEQFF TGTGCCAGTAGTATAGGCAGGGGAGGGGACAATGAGCAGTTCTTC
NA TRBJ2-3 NA TRBV9 CASSVPGIDTQYF TGTGCCAGCAGCGTCCCAGGGATAGATACGCAGTATTTT
once TRBJ2-3 TRBD2 TRBV7-2 CASSLMAGGHTSTDTQYF TGTGCCAGCAGCTTAATGGCGGGAGGGCACACTAGCACAGATACGCAGTATTTT
NA TRBJ2-3 NA TRBV5-1 CASSLVPGSTDTQYF TGCGCCAGCAGCTTGGTTCCGGGGAGCACAGATACGCAGTATTTT
NA TRBJ2-3 TRBD2 TRBV6-6 CASSYGAGAADTQYF TGTGCCAGCAGTTACGGAGCGGGGGCAGCAGATACGCAGTATTTT
NA TRBJ2-2 NA TRBV28 CASRTQGIRTGELFF TGTGCCAGCAGGACACAGGGAATTCGCACCGGGGAGCTGTTTTTT
NA TRBJ2-1 NA TRBV19 CASSIDGPAVSSYNEQFF TGTGCCAGTAGTATAGATGGCCCAGCGGTTAGCTCCTACAATGAGCAGTTCTTC
NA TRBJ2-1 NA TRBV3-1/TRBV3-2 CASSQDRGEGQFF TGTGCCAGCAGCCAAGATAGGGGGGAGGGGCAGTTCTTC
NA TRBJ1-4 TRBD1 TRBV9 CASSAGGQSNEKLFF TGTGCCAGCAGCGCCGGGGGACAGTCTAATGAAAAACTGTTTTTT
NA TRBJ1-1 TRBD1 TRBV7-9 CASSLVGTGRAEAFF TGTGCCAGCAGCTTAGTAGGGACAGGGAGGGCTGAAGCTTTCTTT
NA TRBJ2-5 TRBD1 TRBV24-1 CATSDLGTGDTTQYF TGTGCCACCAGTGATTTGGGGACAGGGGATACGACCCAGTACTTC
NA TRBJ1-5 TRBD1 TRBV20-1 CSASRDRVIQPQHF TGCAGTGCTAGTCGGGACAGGGTCATCCAGCCCCAGCATTTT
NA TRBJ1-6 NA TRBV6-4 CASSDSRTPNSPLHF TGTGCCAGCAGTGACTCCCGAACTCCAAATTCACCCCTCCACTTT
once TRBJ2-7 TRBD2 TRBV5-1 CASSLTSGGRYEQYF TGCGCCAGCAGCTTGACTAGCGGGGGGAGGTACGAGCAGTACTTC
NA TRBJ2-7 TRBD2 TRBV6-5 CASSPRLAGSEQYF TGTGCCAGCAGTCCCAGACTAGCGGGTTCCGAGCAGTACTTC
NA TRBJ1-2 NA TRBV4-1 CASTSREGDGYTF TGCGCCAGCACCTCAAGGGAAGGGGATGGCTACACCTTC
NA TRBJ2-1 NA TRBV3-1/TRBV3-2 CASSQGLGDNYNEQFF TGTGCCAGCAGCCAAGGTCTCGGGGACAACTACAATGAGCAGTTCTTC
NA TRBJ2-7 TRBD1 TRBV13 CASSWGTGVEQYF TGTGCCAGCAGCTGGGGGACAGGGGTCGAGCAGTACTTC
NA TRBJ1-2 NA TRBV18 CASSPGRDFNYGYTF TGTGCCAGCTCACCAGGCAGGGACTTTAACTATGGCTACACCTTC
NA TRBJ1-1 NA TRBV14 CASSQDRRGGTEAFF TGTGCCAGCAGCCAAGATCGGAGGGGGGGCACTGAAGCTTTCTTT
NA TRBJ2-2 TRBD2 TRBV3-1/TRBV3-2 CASSQLAGTGELFF TGTGCCAGCAGCCAATTAGCGGGAACCGGGGAGCTGTTTTTT
NA TRBJ2-2 TRBD2 TRBV19 CASSISGGTGELFF TGTGCCAGTAGTATTAGCGGGGGCACCGGGGAGCTGTTTTTT
once TRBJ1-4 NA TRBV5-1 CASSPTGQGYTNEKLFF TGCGCCAGCAGCCCAACGGGCCAGGGGTATACTAATGAAAAACTGTTTTTT
NA TRBJ2-1 TRBD2 TRBV13 CASSFKTSGTYNEQFF TGTGCCAGCAGCTTCAAGACTAGCGGGACTTACAATGAGCAGTTCTTC
NA TRBJ1-2 TRBD1 TRBV9 CASSSDRAGYGYTF TGTGCCAGCAGCTCGGACAGGGCAGGCTATGGCTACACCTTC
NA TRBJ2-6 TRBD1 TRBV9 CASSAGTGRSGANVLTF TGTGCCAGCAGCGCCGGGACAGGGCGTTCTGGGGCCAACGTCCTGACTTTC
NA TRBJ2-5 TRBD2 TRBV27 CASSLSETSGRGETQYF TGTGCCAGCAGTTTATCGGAGACTAGCGGGAGGGGAGAGACCCAGTACTTC
few TRBJ1-2 NA TRBV7-9 CASSLTTPEGYGYTF TGTGCCAGCAGCTTGACGACTCCGGAGGGCTATGGCTACACCTTC
NA TRBJ2-7 TRBD2 TRBV7-2 CASSLKSGNEYEQYF TGTGCCAGCAGCTTAAAAAGCGGGAACGAATACGAGCAGTACTTC
NA TRBJ2-2 NA TRBV6-1 CASSETVLTGELFF TGTGCCAGCAGTGAGACAGTCCTCACCGGGGAGCTGTTTTTT
once TRBJ1-4 TRBD1 TRBV5-1 CASSLEGAVGEKLFF TGCGCCAGCAGCTTGGAGGGGGCGGTGGGTGAAAAACTGTTTTTT
NA TRBJ2-1 TRBD2 TRBV6-6 CASSYSGLAGGERQFF TGTGCCAGCAGTTACTCGGGACTAGCGGGGGGGGAGAGGCAGTTCTTC
NA TRBJ1-6 TRBD1 TRBV19 CASNGQGRNSPLHF TGTGCCAGTAACGGACAGGGAAGAAATTCACCCCTCCACTTT
NA TRBJ2-1 TRBD2 TRBV5-6 CASSLRLAVIYNEQFF TGTGCCAGCAGCTTGAGGCTAGCGGTGATCTACAATGAGCAGTTCTTC
NA TRBJ2-3 NA TRBV5-4 CASSLVQGTDTQYF TGTGCCAGCAGCTTGGTTCAGGGCACAGATACGCAGTATTTT
NA TRBJ2-5 TRBD2 TRBV5-1 CASSFAGGLETQYF TGCGCCAGCAGCTTTGCGGGGGGGCTAGAGACCCAGTACTTC
NA TRBJ1-2 NA TRBV29-1 CSVAPQGVGGYTF TGCAGCGTTGCTCCTCAGGGTGTGGGTGGCTACACCTTC
NA TRBJ1-5 NA TRBV11-2 CASSLGAGNQPQHF TGTGCCAGCAGCTTGGGGGCTGGCAATCAGCCCCAGCATTTT
NA TRBJ1-6 TRBD1 TRBV18 CASSQEQGSVAYNSPLHF TGTGCCAGCTCACAGGAACAGGGGTCCGTAGCCTATAATTCACCCCTCCACTTT
NA TRBJ2-2 TRBD2 TRBV6-2/TRBV6-3 CASSTGTTLFNTGELFF TGTGCCAGCAGTACCGGGACTACCTTATTTAACACCGGGGAGCTGTTTTTT
NA TRBJ2-4 TRBD1 TRBV6-2/TRBV6-3 CASSGTGSGNIQYF TGTGCCAGCAGTGGGACAGGGTCTGGGAACATTCAGTACTTC
once TRBJ2-5 TRBD1 TRBV3-1/TRBV3-2 CASSQAGTGGLQETQYF TGTGCCAGCAGCCAGGCCGGGACAGGGGGCCTCCAAGAGACCCAGTACTTC
NA TRBJ1-2 NA TRBV5-1 CASSSKQGRVYGYTF TGCGCCAGCAGCTCAAAACAGGGCCGGGTCTATGGCTACACCTTC
NA TRBJ2-5 NA TRBV28 CASSPPRDTREETQYF TGTGCCAGCAGTCCGCCACGGGACACCAGGGAAGAGACCCAGTACTTC
NA TRBJ2-7 NA TRBV24-1 CATSVHSYEQYF TGTGCCACCAGTGTACACTCCTACGAGCAGTACTTC